This is a list of T cell receptor beta chains from one sample in a study of T cell repertoires in cytomegalovirus infection. TCRdb re-called the reads with MiXCR, one entry per CDR3 protein. The table shows about 180,000 distinct CDR3 sequences, with 13% to 15% occurring only once. Sequencing was done on a sample of PBMCs. The receptors derive from a human donor in good health (CMV status not recorded). Some clones in this sample may be carry-over from other donors' samples. The CDR3 runs from the conserved cysteine through the conserved F or W. D genes are given only for firm matches. Only part of the rows carry a size: once, few, many, or a class if the clone is expanded.

>TRBV20-1|TRBJ2-6|.|14|.
CSAKWVDGANVLTF
TGCAGTGCTAAGTGGGTAGATGGGGCCAACGTCCTGACTTTC
>TRBV24-1|TRBJ1-2|.|15|many
CATSDSPDDERGYTF
TGTGCCACCAGTGATTCTCCGGACGACGAGCGTGGCTACACCTTC
>TRBV7-6|TRBJ2-1|.|15|many
CASSPSGWNYNEQFF
TGTGCCAGCAGTCCCTCGGGGTGGAACTACAATGAGCAGTTCTTC
>TRBV5-4|TRBJ2-7|TRBD1|15|many
CASSVSGGLPYEQYF
TGTGCCAGCAGCGTCTCAGGGGGCTTACCCTACGAGCAGTACTTC
>TRBV27|TRBJ1-1|.|13|many
CASSLSPNTEAFF
TGTGCCAGCAGTTTATCGCCAAACACTGAAGCTTTCTTT
>TRBV28|TRBJ2-1|.|14|.
CASSLAVLRNEQFF
TGTGCCAGCAGTTTAGCTGTCCTTCGCAATGAGCAGTTCTTC
>TRBV7-2|TRBJ2-1|.|20|many
CASSLAAPWRAGSSYNEQFF
TGTGCCAGCAGCTTAGCAGCCCCTTGGAGGGCGGGTAGCTCCTACAATGAGCAGTTCTTC
>TRBV7-2|TRBJ1-1|TRBD1|15|many
CASSRRTGSNTEAFF
TGTGCCAGCAGCCGAAGGACAGGCTCAAACACTGAAGCTTTCTTT
>TRBV12-3/TRBV12-4|TRBJ1-1|.|13|many
CASSPVQGSEAFF
TGTGCCAGCAGCCCCGTTCAGGGGAGTGAAGCTTTCTTT
>TRBV6-2/TRBV6-3|TRBJ2-5|TRBD1|15|.
CASSYSTGALGTQYF
TGTGCCAGCAGTTACTCGACAGGGGCTTTGGGGACCCAGTACTTC
>TRBV5-4|TRBJ1-5|.|15|.
CANSLDPYSNQPQHF
TGTGCCAACAGCTTGGACCCGTATAGCAATCAGCCCCAGCATTTT
>TRBV7-2|TRBJ2-1|.|15|many
CASSFSMLSGNEQFF
TGTGCCAGCAGCTTTTCGATGCTTAGCGGCAATGAGCAGTTCTTC
>TRBV7-2|TRBJ2-5|TRBD1|15|many
CASRRDRVNQETQYF
TGTGCCAGCCGCCGGGACAGGGTCAACCAAGAGACCCAGTACTTC
>TRBV6-1|TRBJ2-2|TRBD2|16|many
CASRGTSGGPTGELFF
TGTGCCAGCAGGGGGACTAGCGGGGGCCCCACCGGGGAGCTGTTTTTT
>TRBV28|TRBJ2-7|TRBD2|15|few
CASSSRTSGNYEQYF
TGTGCCAGCAGTTCCAGGACTAGCGGGAACTACGAGCAGTACTTC
>TRBV2|TRBJ2-2|.|13|.
CASSESLVGELFF
TGTGCCAGCAGTGAATCATTGGTGGGGGAGCTGTTTTTT
>TRBV7-7|TRBJ1-4|.|14|many
CASSLNPFNEKLFF
TGTGCTAGCAGCTTAAACCCGTTTAATGAAAAACTGTTTTTT